These 28 T cell receptor beta chains originate from one sample sequenced in a study of T cell changes during pregnancy in multiple sclerosis. Data came from immunoSEQ multiplex PCR; TCRdb stores just in-frame clones and leaves some out. The sample has approximately 40,000 clones, 80% to 95% seen once; the top ten hold approximately 0.38%. This specimen consisted of CD4+ T cells from peripheral blood mononuclear cells, obtained after pregnancy. The receptors derive from a female donor in good health, enrolled as a control in a pregnancy study.

The chain is built from TRBV9 and TRBJ2-5; 8 nucleotides line up with TRBD1. Trimming at V came to 3 bases and at J to 3 bases, leaving 7 bases not matched to a gene. This CDR3 is built from 15 residues. The germline CDR1 and CDR2 sequences are SGDLS and YYNGEE. CDR3 protein: CASSGRRTGKETQYF. The CDR3 DNA is TGTGCCAGCAGCGGAAGGAGGACAGGGAAAGAGACCCAGTACTTC.

The CDR3 DNA reads as TGTGCCATCAGTCTACAGATCTCCTACGAGCAGTACTTC. This sequence encodes CAISLQISYEQYF. The genes are TRBV10-3 and TRBJ2-7, with unresolved D. V shed 5 bases and J shed 0 bases, with 8 bases lying between them. This CDR3 has 13 residues. Germline assignment: CDR1 ENHRY and CDR2 SYGVKD.

The V gene is TRBV7-6, the J gene TRBJ1-4; no definite D call. V gave up 6 bases and J gave up 0 bases, with 14 bases separating them. This CDR3 is 16 amino acids long. Per the germline V gene, CDR1 is SGHVS and CDR2 is FNYEAQ. CDR3 sequence (DNA): TGTGCCAGCAGTCCTGACATACTGGCAACTAATGAAAAACTGTTTTTT. Translation gives CASSPDILATNEKLFF.

V and J are TRBV6-5 and TRBJ2-7; TRBD2 matches at 11 bases. V lost 8 bases and J lost 6; bases outside the gene matches: 9. CDR1 and CDR2 from the germline V gene are MNHEY and SVGAGI. The CDR3 has 14 residues. CDR3 region: CASGSGSGRGEQYF. CDR3 sequence (DNA): TGTGCCAGCGGGTCCGGTAGCGGGAGGGGCGAGCAGTACTTC.

The chain has TRBV5-6 and TRBJ1-1, with D tentatively TRBD1 (5 bases). The CDR3 spans 11 residues. V lost 4 bases to trimming and J lost 10 bases, with 11 bases between them. Per germline, CDR1 SGHDT and CDR2 YYEEEE. The CDR3 nucleotides are TGTGCCAGCAGCCGGGCAGGGCGAGCTTTCTTT. Translation: CASSRAGRAFF.

The chain joins TRBV28 to TRBJ2-5, with TRBD1 matching 10 bases. There are 16 residues in the CDR3. Trimming removed 6 bases from V and 5 bases from J; junction bases left unmatched: 12. Germline CDR1 is MDHEN and CDR2 is SYDVKM. In DNA, the CDR3 is TGTGCCAGCAGGCTGTATGGGACAGGGGTTCGCGAGACCCAGTACTTC. Amino acid sequence: CASRLYGTGVRETQYF.

This chain uses TRBV6-6 with TRBJ2-7; D ambiguous. Looked up from germline, CDR1 is MNHNY and CDR2 is SVGAGI (reference sequence). V dropped 0 bases and J dropped 3 bases, with 6 bases sitting between them. There are 13 residues in the CDR3. This CDR3 reads CASSYSNSYEQYF. DNA for the CDR3: TGTGCCAGCAGTTACTCGAACAGCTACGAGCAGTACTTC.

This clone showed up just once. The chain combines TRBV19 with TRBJ2-2; TRBD1 matches at 9 bases. The V segment lost 6 bases and the J segment 4 bases; nucleotides outside the gene matches: 9. The CDR3 covers 16 residues. The germline V gene encodes CDR1 LNHDA and CDR2 SQIVND (reference sequence). The CDR3 DNA reads TGTGCCAGTAGCTCTGCCGGGACAGGGCGCACCGGGGAGCTGTTTTTT. It yields the protein CASSSAGTGRTGELFF. The whole variable domain, filled in from reference TRBV19 and TRBJ2-2, reads DGGITQSPKYLFRKEGQNVTLSCEQNLNHDAMYWYRQDPGQGLRLIYYSQIVNDFQKGDIAEGYSVSREKKESFPLTVTSAQKNPTAFYLCASSSAGTGRTGELFFGEGSRLTVL.

The chain is built from TRBV16 and TRBJ1-4; tentatively, D is TRBD1 (5 bases). V lost 0 bases and J lost 15, with 11 bases in between. CDR1 and CDR2 from the germline V gene are KGHSY and FQNENV. This CDR3 region has 12 residues. In DNA, the CDR3 is TGTGCCAGCAGCCAATCGGGGCCAATTTTGTTTTTT. Protein product: CASSQSGPILFF.

This clone has just a few counts. The CDR3 coding sequence is TGTGCCAGCTCACCAATGGCGGGGGAGCAGTACTTC. Translated, it gives CASSPMAGEQYF. The chain couples TRBV18 to TRBJ2-7; TRBD2 is a possible D gene (6 bases). Trimming took 2 bases from V and 7 from J, leaving 9 bases between them. Germline CDR1 reads KGHSH; CDR2 reads LQKENI. The CDR3 is 12 amino acids.

The genes are TRBV18 and TRBJ1-2; 9 positions agree with TRBD1. After removal of 2 bases from V and 4 bases from J, the junction contained 2 bases not matched to a gene. The CDR3 is 14 amino acids. Germline CDR1 KGHSH, CDR2 LQKENI. CDR3 sequence reads: CASSPGTGFYGYTF. CDR3 bases: TGTGCCAGCTCACCAGGGACAGGGTTCTATGGCTACACCTTC.

This chain links TRBV7-2 with TRBJ2-1; perhaps TRBD1 as D (7 bases). V lost 5 bases and J lost 7, with 24 bases in between. The CDR3 is 17 amino acids. CDR1 and CDR2 (germline): SGHTA, FQGNSA. The CDR3 loop reads CASSRGVGRGTPNEQFF. As DNA, the CDR3 is TGTGCCAGCAGCCGAGGGGTTGGCAGGGGGACTCCAAATGAGCAGTTCTTC.

The chain joins TRBV7-2 to TRBJ2-3; D not certain. V dropped 5 bases and J dropped 0 bases, with 9 bases sitting between them. In germline, CDR1 is SGHTA, CDR2 FQGNSA. The CDR3 covers 14 residues. The CDR3 reads CASSMMRSTDTQYF. Here the CDR3 DNA reads TGTGCCAGCAGCATGATGAGGAGCACAGATACGCAGTATTTT.

V is TRBV2 and J is TRBJ1-5; D is unresolved. The length of the CDR3 is 15 residues. The V gene lost 6 bases and the J gene lost 4 bases, with 16 bases spanning the gap. The germline CDR1 and CDR2 sequences are SNHLY and FYNNEI. The CDR3 DNA is TGTGCCAGCAGCCCCTGGGAGGCCGGGAATCAGCCCCAGCATTTT. Translated, it gives CASSPWEAGNQPQHF.

V is TRBV7-2 and J is TRBJ2-1, with D possibly matching TRBD1 (5 bases). Germline V gene lookup returns CDR1 SGHTA and CDR2 FQGNSA. The CDR3 runs 15 residues. Between the trimmed V and J ends, which lost 5 bases and 9 bases, there was a span of 20 bases. CDR3 sequence: CASSRRTNAWSEQFF. CDR3 in DNA: TGTGCCAGCAGCCGAAGGACAAACGCCTGGAGTGAGCAGTTCTTC.

This chain uses TRBV5-6 with TRBJ1-3; 8 nucleotides align to TRBD1. After removal of 2 bases from V and 0 bases from J, the junction contained 1 base not matched to a gene. In germline, CDR1 is SGHDT, CDR2 YYEEEE. CDR3 length: 15 amino acids. CDR3 DNA sequence: TGTGCCAGCAGCTTCAGGGGGCCCTCTGGAAACACCATATATTTT. Its protein is CASSFRGPSGNTIYF.

The chain uses TRBV10-3 and TRBJ1-5, with a weak D call TRBD1 (6 bases). Trimming removed 0 bases at V and 3 bases at J, with 9 bases between. The germline gives CDR1 ENHRY, CDR2 SYGVKD. This CDR3 is built from 15 residues. The CDR3 region has the DNA TGTGCCATCAGTGAGTCTGGACAGCTCAATCAGCCCCAGCATTTT. It translates to CAISESGQLNQPQHF.

The chain recombines TRBV7-9 with TRBJ2-3, with TRBD2 identical over 9 bases. The CDR3 loop spans 16 amino acids. The germline V gene encodes CDR1 SEHNR and CDR2 FQNEAQ (reference sequence). J lost 3 bases, V lost 1 base, and 5 bases had no gene match. This CDR3 reads CASSLGLAGRTDTQYF. As DNA, the CDR3 is TGTGCCAGCAGCTTAGGGCTAGCGGGACGAACAGATACGCAGTATTTT.

This chain uses TRBV6-6 with TRBJ2-2; maybe TRBD1 (6 bases). This CDR3 comprises 14 residues. Deletions cut 6 bases from V and 5 bases from J, with 13 bases between. Germline V gene sequence: CDR1 MNHNY, CDR2 SVGAGI (reference sequence). The CDR3 reads CASRQGQPTGELFF. The DNA of the CDR3 is TGTGCCAGCAGGCAAGGACAGCCAACCGGGGAGCTGTTTTTT.

The CDR3 is CASSLFAGGTYGYTF. The CDR3 region has the DNA TGTGCCAGCAGTTTATTCGCAGGGGGTACCTATGGCTACACCTTC. The rearrangement joins TRBV27 to TRBJ1-2; 7 bases fit TRBD1. The CDR3 has 15 residues. The trim removed 1 base at V and 4 bases at J, leaving 6 bases unmatched. Germline CDR1 MNHEY, CDR2 SMNVEV (reference sequence).

The chain recombines TRBV30 with TRBJ1-4; 9 positions agree with TRBD1. The V segment lost 0 bases and the J segment 8 bases; nucleotides outside the gene matches: 7. This CDR3 is 15 amino acids long. CDR1 is GTSNPN, CDR2 SVGIG, per germline (reference sequence). CDR3 sequence (DNA): TGTGCCTGGAGTGTACGTCGACAGGGGGGAGAAAAACTGTTTTTT. Its protein product is CAWSVRRQGGEKLFF.

This clone has just a few counts. The rearrangement uses TRBV30 and TRBJ1-1, with unresolved D. CDR1 is GTSNPN and CDR2 is SVGIG in the germline V gene (reference sequence). This CDR3 has 12 residues. V shed 7 bases and J shed 1 base, with 10 bases lying between them. The CDR3 sequence: CASKLWNTEAFF. CDR3 nucleotide sequence: TGTGCCTCGAAACTGTGGAACACTGAAGCTTTCTTT.

This chain connects TRBV11-2 to TRBJ2-2; 13 nucleotides line up with TRBD2. Germline V gene data show CDR1 as SGHAT and CDR2 as FQNNGV. V shed 5 bases and J 4 bases; nucleotides not matched to a gene: 4. The CDR3 loop spans 16 amino acids. In nucleotides, the CDR3 is TGTGCCAGCAGCCTAGGGACTAGCGGGACCACCGGGGAGCTGTTTTTT. Residues: CASSLGTSGTTGELFF.

This rearrangement joins TRBV5-5 to TRBJ1-1, with 8 bases identical to TRBD1. Unmatched junction bases numbered 9, after V lost 5 bases and J lost 0 bases. Germline V gives CDR1 SGHKS, CDR2 YYEKEE (reference sequence). The CDR3 is 16 residues long. In nucleotides, the CDR3 is TGTGCCAGCAGGGCCGGACAGGGCGGCATGAACACTGAAGCTTTCTTT. Protein: CASRAGQGGMNTEAFF.

This rearrangement joins TRBV7-9 to TRBJ1-2; 9 bases are shared with TRBD1. CDR1 is SEHNR, CDR2 FQNEAQ, per germline (reference sequence). There are 15 residues in the CDR3. Trimming took 4 bases from V and 4 from J; bases not matched to a gene: 7. The DNA of the CDR3 is TGTGCCAGCAGCTACGGACAGGGGCGCACCTATGGCTACACCTTC. Its translation is CASSYGQGRTYGYTF.

CDR3 DNA sequence: TGTGCCAGCTCTTCCCGAGCCGGGACTACGCACAATGAGCAGTTCTTC. Residues: CASSSRAGTTHNEQFF. The chain uses TRBV18 and TRBJ2-1; TRBD2 matches at 7 bases. There are 16 residues in the CDR3. CDR1 is KGHSH and CDR2 is LQKENI in the germline V gene. After removal of 6 bases from V and 5 bases from J, the junction contained 13 bases not matched to a gene.

The genes are TRBV30 and TRBJ1-5; D possibly corresponds to TRBD1 (5 bases). Germline V gives CDR1 GTSNPN, CDR2 SVGIG (reference sequence). The CDR3 has 11 residues. Trimming shortened V by 0 bases and J by 15 bases, and 12 bases separated the two germline ends. DNA for the CDR3: TGTGCCTGGAGTGTGGGGGGGATCTGGCATTTT. The encoded protein is CAWSVGGIWHF. Full variable domain (outside the CDR3, taken from reference TRBV30 and TRBJ1-5): SQTIHQWPATLVQPVGSPLSLECTVEGTSNPNLYWYRQAAGRGLQLLFYSVGIGQISSEVPQNLSASRPQDRQFILSSKKLLLSDSGFYLCAWSVGGIWHFGDGTRLSIL.

The chain recombines TRBV7-2 with TRBJ2-2, with TRBD2 matching over 7 bases. This CDR3 spans 14 amino acids. Per the germline V gene, CDR1 is SGHTA and CDR2 is FQGNSA. The V segment lost 5 bases and the J segment 3 bases; nucleotides outside the gene matches: 3. The CDR3, as DNA: TGTGCCAGCAGCCGCGGGGGTTACACCGGGGAGCTGTTTTTT. This translates into CASSRGGYTGELFF. The full variable domain, in which reference TRBV7-2 and TRBJ2-2 provide the parts outside the CDR3, is GAGVSQSPSNKVTEKGKDVELRCDPISGHTALYWYRQSLGQGLEFLIYFQGNSAPDKSGLPSDRFSAERTGGSVSTLTIQRTQQEDSAVYLCASSRGGYTGELFFGEGSRLTVL.